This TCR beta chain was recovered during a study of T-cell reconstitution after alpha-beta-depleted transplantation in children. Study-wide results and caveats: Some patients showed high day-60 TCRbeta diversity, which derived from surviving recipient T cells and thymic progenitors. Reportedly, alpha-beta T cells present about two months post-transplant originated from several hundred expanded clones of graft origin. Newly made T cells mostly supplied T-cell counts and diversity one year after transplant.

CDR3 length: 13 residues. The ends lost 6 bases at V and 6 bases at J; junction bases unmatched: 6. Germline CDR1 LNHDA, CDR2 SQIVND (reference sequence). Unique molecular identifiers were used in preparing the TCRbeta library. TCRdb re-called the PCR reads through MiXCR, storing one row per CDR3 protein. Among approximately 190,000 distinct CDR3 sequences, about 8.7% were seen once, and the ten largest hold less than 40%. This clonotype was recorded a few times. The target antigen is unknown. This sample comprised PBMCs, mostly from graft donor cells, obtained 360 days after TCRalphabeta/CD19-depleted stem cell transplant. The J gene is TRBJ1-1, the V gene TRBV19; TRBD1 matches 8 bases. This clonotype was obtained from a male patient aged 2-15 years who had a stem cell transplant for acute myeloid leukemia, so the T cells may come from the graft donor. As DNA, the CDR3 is TGTGCCAGTAGGACGACAGGGGCCGCTGAAGCTTTCTTT. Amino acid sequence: CASRTTGAAEAFF.